One T cell receptor (beta chain) is described in this entry. This clonotype occurred a few times. No antigen is known for it. Base quality data are lacking; no much larger clone is found one base away. These data belong to a study of blood T cells in healthy people across ages (dated by TCRdb to 2015 to 2017). Looking at the study overall: In model experiments, template switching captured about one uniquely barcoded TCR beta cDNA molecule for every two T cells. To track age-related changes in TCR beta repertoire diversity, the study relied on deep sequencing normalized with unique cDNA molecular identifiers. The donors were divided into four age groups: young (average around 15 years), middle-aged (around 37), aged (under 70) and long-lived (roughly 82). For two donors (one aged 18 to 29 and one aged 80 or older), the study analyzed two additional independent replicas of 1 million unique cDNA reads from the same blood draw. To avoid experimental bias, donors of different ages were randomly spread across the sequencing lanes.

Systemically healthy Caucasian individuals from Russia, 35 to 50 in total and aged roughly 6 to 95 years, were included as donors. Around 9.9 milliliters of peripheral blood were collected from each donor into EDTA-treated Vacutainer tubes. Ficoll-Paque density-gradient centrifugation was used to isolate PBMCs, with at least 7 million per sample. Total RNA was extracted from PBMCs with Trizol reagent, with at least 5.5 micrograms obtained per sample. The percentages of naive CD45RAhigh/CD27high T cells were determined by flow cytometry on a PBMC aliquot from every donor. Libraries were made using 5' RACE. The sample was run on an Illumina HiSeq 2500. A second about 7 to 12 cycle PCR used a sample-barcoded 5' primer and a J-beta primer mix. A unique molecular identifier was introduced onto each TCR beta cDNA molecule by a template-switch 5' adaptor carrying 12 random nucleotides. At least 3 million CDR3-containing paired-end reads were obtained from each sample. First-strand cDNA synthesis was performed from all RNA using the Mint cDNA synthesis kit, with priming by a TRBC-specific oligonucleotide. All cDNA was treated with uracil-DNA glycosylase and then went through a first 18-cycle PCR with the universal primers M1SS and BC2_uni_R. The authors processed their data as follows. For normalization, 1 million high-quality reads, each with a distinct molecular identifier, were randomly selected from each sample. Reads sharing molecular identifiers were discarded rather than binned into consensus sequences. MiTCR, set to a Q25 quality threshold and the strictest error-elimination algorithm, was used for CDR3 identification, clonotype clustering and error correction. A nonparametric unseen species model with Euler transformation was used to estimate lower-bound total TCR beta diversity. The public reads were reprocessed in TCRdb via fastp at Q25 and MiXCR, keeping in-frame beta chains. A single entry per CDR3 protein holds the most common genes and DNA from its merged rows. These V and J calls rely on TCRdb rather than the paper's analysis. Counted in this sample were about 1,500,000 distinct CDR3 sequences; 28% of them appeared once. About 7.7% of the sample belongs to the ten largest clones.

Counted from cysteine to phenylalanine, this CDR3 has 15 amino acids. Only CDR3 DNA remains: 45 bases, in frame from the first base. Relative to germline, V is 2 bases shorter and J is 11 bases shorter, with 16 bases between their ends. CDR1 and CDR2, per the germline V gene, are MGHRA and YSYEKL. Here is what the overall study found, with its caveats: Observed TCR beta diversity correlated strongly with the percentage of naive T cells measured by flow cytometry. As age increased, observed TCR beta diversity per million T cells dropped in a roughly linear way, and a significant reduction was already evident by age 40. Estimates of total diversity from one million sequenced T cells were regarded as lower bounds and underestimates. The CMV infection status of donors was not known, potentially confounding age-related changes in expanded clonotypes. Compared with the aged group, the long-lived group had more naive CD4+ T cells, fewer expanded clones and increased TCR diversity, suggesting age selection. Since profiling was done on bulk unsorted PBMCs, naive and antigen-experienced compartments could not be conclusively compared.

What was sequenced was blood. The rearrangement combines TRBV4-1 with TRBJ1-6, with no reliable assignment of the D segment. This receptor was taken from a woman aged 25 to 39 in good health. The DNA sequence reads TGCGCCAGCAGCCAAATCTCGGACCGTTTTCCACCCCTCCACTTT. Translated, this gives CASSQISDRFPPLHF.